The 21 T cell receptor beta chains listed next were all sequenced from one sample in a study of blood T cell repertoires in COVID-19. Assay used: immunoSEQ multiplex PCR; TCRdb lists only in-frame clones, some missing. The sample includes around 160,000 clones, around 87% of them seen just once. What was sequenced was peripheral blood. The receptors were gathered from a man older than 75 with acute or convalescent COVID-19.

The count of this clone is one. The chain couples TRBV19 to TRBJ2-1, with D possibly TRBD1 on 5 matching bases. This CDR3 comprises 12 residues. The V and J ends lost 7 bases and 5 bases respectively, with 9 bases between them. Germline V gene sequence: CDR1 LNHDA, CDR2 SQIVND (reference sequence). CDR3 sequence (DNA): TGTGCCAGTACTTGGGGCCACAATGAGCAGTTCTTC. Protein: CASTWGHNEQFF.

This clone was found once. This chain joins TRBV5-1 and TRBJ1-4; the D gene is possibly TRBD1 (5 bases). The V end was cut by 2 bases, the J end by 7 bases, with 12 bases between. Germline V gene sequence: CDR1 SGHRS, CDR2 YFSETQ. The CDR3 is 14 amino acids. CDR3 in amino acids: CASSFGGASEKLFF. The CDR3 nucleotides read TGCGCCAGCAGCTTTGGTGGGGCGTCTGAAAAACTGTTTTTT.

The chain carries TRBV5-1 and TRBJ2-7; tentatively, D is TRBD2 (5 bases). The germline V gene encodes CDR1 SGHRS and CDR2 YFSETQ. This CDR3 has 13 amino acids. V lost 4 bases, J lost 0 bases, and 8 bases lay in between. CDR3 sequence (DNA): TGCGCCAGCAGCCGGGGTGGCTCCTACGAGCAGTACTTC. It yields the protein CASSRGGSYEQYF.

This chain links TRBV5-4 with TRBJ2-3; D unresolved. CDR3 length equals 11 residues. The germline V gene has CDR1 SGHNT and CDR2 YYREEE (reference sequence). The germline V and J ends were trimmed by 3 bases and 8 bases, with 7 bases remaining between them. CDR3 bases: TGTGCCAGCAGCTCCTCTCTTACGCAGTATTTT. Encoded protein: CASSSSLTQYF. The full variable domain, completed using reference TRBV5-4 and TRBJ2-3, is ETGVTQSPTHLIKTRGQQVTLRCSSQSGHNTVSWYQQALGQGPQFIFQYYREEENGRGNFPPRFSGLQFPNYSSELNVNALELDDSALYLCASSSSLTQYFGPGTRLTVL.

V and J are TRBV19 and TRBJ1-5; 8 bases are shared with TRBD1. The V gene's germline CDR1 is LNHDA and CDR2 SQIVND (reference sequence). V shed 4 bases and J 3 bases; nucleotides not matched to a gene: 5. This CDR3 is 15 amino acids long. The CDR3 loop reads CASSRGDRYNQPQHF. As DNA, the CDR3 is TGTGCCAGTAGTAGGGGGGACAGGTACAATCAGCCCCAGCATTTT.

The genes are TRBV9 and TRBJ1-3, with 8 bases aligning to TRBD1. CDR1 SGDLS and CDR2 YYNGEE come from the germline V gene. V shed 0 bases, J shed 5 bases, and the junction held 10 bases outside the gene matches. The CDR3 totals 17 residues. The CDR3 here is CASSVGPSRGLRNTIYF. The CDR3 bases are TGTGCCAGCAGCGTAGGTCCCTCCAGGGGGCTTAGAAACACCATATATTTT. The entire variable domain, with the rest obtained from reference TRBV9 and TRBJ1-3, is as follows: DSGVTQTPKHLITATGQRVTLRCSPRSGDLSVYWYQQSLDQGLQFLIQYYNGEERAKGNILERFSAQQFPDLHSELNLSSLELGDSALYFCASSVGPSRGLRNTIYFGEGSWLTVV.

The chain is built from TRBV11-2 and TRBJ1-2; 7 positions match TRBD1. Germline V gene data show CDR1 as SGHAT and CDR2 as FQNNGV. J lost 2 bases, V lost 6 bases, and 9 bases had no gene match. CDR3 size: 15 residues. The CDR3 is CASRTTGVGNYGYTF. CDR3 bases: TGTGCCAGCAGGACAACAGGGGTTGGGAACTATGGCTACACCTTC. Combining the CDR3 with reference TRBV11-2 and TRBJ1-2 gives the whole variable domain EAGVAQSPRYKIIEKRQSVAFWCNPISGHATLYWYQQILGQGPKLLIQFQNNGVVDDSQLPKDRFSAERLKGVDSTLKIQPAKLEDSAVYLCASRTTGVGNYGYTFGSGTRLTVV.

The chain is built from TRBV21-1 and TRBJ2-1; TRBD2, the table's D call, lacks a check against the DNA. TRBV21-1 is described as a pseudogene. This CDR3 spans 18 amino acids. CDR3 nucleotide sequence: TGTGCCAGCAGCCTCCTTGGGAGGGACTCTAACAATTGCAATGAGCAGTTCTTC. Translation gives CASSLLGRDSNNCNEQFF.

This chain's CDR3 is CASSYSGTGPNEQFF. The CDR3 nucleotides read TGTGCCAGCAGCTATTCCGGGACAGGGCCTAATGAGCAGTTCTTC. The V and J genes are TRBV2 and TRBJ2-1; 9 bases match TRBD1. J gave up 7 bases and V 6 bases, and 10 bases lay outside the gene matches. The CDR3 runs to 15 residues. Germline CDR1 and CDR2: SNHLY and FYNNEI.

The chain joins TRBV4-2 to TRBJ2-2, with D possibly being TRBD2 (6 bases). Germline assignment: CDR1 LGHNA and CDR2 YNFKEQ. The CDR3 is made up of 18 amino acids. V dropped 1 base and J dropped 3 bases, with 18 bases sitting between them. The DNA for the CDR3 is TGTGCCAGCAGCCAAGTGGGACTCCATGTAGGGGACACCGGGGAGCTGTTTTTT. This translates into CASSQVGLHVGDTGELFF.

CDR3 sequence (DNA): TGTGCCAGCAGCTCAGGACTAGCCATGGAGCAGTTCTTC. Amino acids: CASSSGLAMEQFF. The V gene is TRBV5-5, the J gene TRBJ2-1, with 8 bases matching TRBD2. V dropped 3 bases and J dropped 10; count of bases not matched to a gene: 6. The germline CDR1 and CDR2 sequences are SGHKS and YYEKEE (reference sequence). This CDR3 is built from 13 residues.

The CDR3 reads CASSRIDEGPNYGYTF. CDR3 bases: TGTGCCAGCAGCCGAATCGACGAGGGCCCTAACTATGGCTACACCTTC. This rearrangement joins TRBV7-9 to TRBJ1-2; no firm D call. The ends were cut back, 5 bases at V and 0 bases at J, with 16 bases in the middle. CDR1 and CDR2 (germline): SEHNR, FQNEAQ (reference sequence). The CDR3 is 16 residues long.

The V call is TRBV30, the J call TRBJ2-1; unclear D gene. The CDR3 length is 12 residues. V lost 2 bases to trimming and J lost 4 bases, with 6 bases between them. Germline V gene data show CDR1 as GTSNPN and CDR2 as SVGIG (reference sequence). CDR3: CAWSPSYNEQFF. The CDR3 coding sequence is TGTGCCTGGAGTCCGAGTTACAATGAGCAGTTCTTC.

The chain couples TRBV5-1 to TRBJ2-1; no clear D gene. V was pared by 0 bases and J by 2 bases, with 12 bases between. Germline-derived CDR1 and CDR2 are SGHRS and YFSETQ. The CDR3 is 16 residues long. CDR3 nucleotide sequence: TGCGCCAGCAGCTTGGAGCCGCCACCCACCTACAATGAGCAGTTCTTC. Protein product: CASSLEPPPTYNEQFF. Combining the CDR3 with reference TRBV5-1 and TRBJ2-1 gives the whole variable domain KAGVTQTPRYLIKTRGQQVTLSCSPISGHRSVSWYQQTPGQGLQFLFEYFSETQRNKGNFPGRFSGRQFSNSRSEMNVSTLELGDSALYLCASSLEPPPTYNEQFFGPGTRLTVL.

The rearrangement joins TRBV19 to TRBJ2-3; possibly TRBD1 for D (5 bases). This CDR3 region has 14 residues. Trimming stripped 4 bases from V and 1 base from J, with 9 bases between. Per the germline V gene, CDR1 is LNHDA and CDR2 is SQIVND (reference sequence). CDR3 nucleotide sequence: TGTGCCAGTAGTACAGGGCCTCGCACAGATACGCAGTATTTT. Amino acid sequence: CASSTGPRTDTQYF. Drawing the rest from reference TRBV19 and TRBJ2-3, the complete variable domain is DGGITQSPKYLFRKEGQNVTLSCEQNLNHDAMYWYRQDPGQGLRLIYYSQIVNDFQKGDIAEGYSVSREKKESFPLTVTSAQKNPTAFYLCASSTGPRTDTQYFGPGTRLTVL.

The chain is built from TRBV28 and TRBJ1-2, with 7 bases identical to TRBD1. The CDR3 has 16 residues. The junction had 12 bases not matched to a gene; V was cut back by 8 bases and J by 0 bases. The V gene's germline CDR1 is MDHEN and CDR2 SYDVKM. CDR3 protein: CASDPRAGGSNYGYTF. The CDR3, as DNA: TGTGCCAGCGACCCTAGGGCAGGGGGATCTAACTATGGCTACACCTTC.

The rearrangement links TRBV3-1 (or the pseudogene TRBV3-2) to TRBJ1-2; D ambiguous. V was shortened by 1 base and J by 8 bases, with 11 bases between the two germline ends. CDR1 and CDR2 from the germline V gene are LGHDT and YNNKEL (reference sequence). This CDR3 comprises 13 residues. This chain's CDR3 is CASSQGGWRGYTF. The CDR3 region has the DNA TGTGCCAGCAGCCAAGGAGGGTGGAGGGGCTACACCTTC.

The chain has TRBV25-1 and TRBJ1-1; the D gene is possibly TRBD1 (5 bases). The CDR3 is made up of 14 amino acids. Trimming removed 6 bases at V and 5 bases at J, with 16 bases between. Per germline, CDR1 MGHDK and CDR2 SYGVNS. The CDR3 spells CASRGGLPGTEAFF. The CDR3 nucleotides read TGTGCCAGCAGGGGAGGGCTCCCAGGGACTGAAGCTTTCTTT.

The chain couples TRBV13 to TRBJ2-3, with 8 positions matching TRBD1. Germline V gives CDR1 PRHDT, CDR2 FYEKMQ (reference sequence). The V and J ends lost 10 bases and 3 bases, in that order; junction bases with no gene match: 9. The CDR3 runs 14 residues. CDR3 protein: CATRKTGETDTQYF. In DNA, the CDR3 is TGTGCCACCCGCAAGACAGGGGAGACAGATACGCAGTATTTT.

Here the CDR3 reads CASSITGIGYTF. CDR3 coding DNA: TGTGCCAGCAGCATTACAGGGATTGGCTACACCTTC. The V and J genes are TRBV7-9 and TRBJ1-2; a weak D match, TRBD1 (6 bases). Germline V CDR1 and CDR2: SEHNR, FQNEAQ (reference sequence). The CDR3 runs 12 residues. V lost 5 bases and J lost 7, with 11 bases in between.

The chain recombines TRBV7-6 with TRBJ2-1; 14 nucleotides match TRBD2. The CDR3 runs 18 residues. Germline CDR1 reads SGHVS; CDR2 reads FNYEAQ. V was pared by 1 base and J by 6 bases, with 8 bases of the junction left unmatched. CDR3 amino acids: CASSLVGTSGSSFNEQFF. The CDR3 region has the DNA TGTGCCAGCAGCTTAGTAGGGACTAGCGGGAGTTCTTTCAATGAGCAGTTCTTC.